This T cell receptor beta chain was retrieved from a study of blood T cell repertoires in COVID-19 (dated by TCRdb to 2020 to 2022). Study-level background: The collaborator samples originated in the United States, Italy and Spain and spanned the acute and convalescent phases of COVID-19. The material from the prospective study consisted of cDNA or gDNA derived from T cells, B-cell-depleted T cells, or PBMCs. The dataset comprised deeply sampled blood TCRbeta repertoires from subjects exposed to, actively infected with, or recovered from COVID-19. The repertoires were released in a freely available public database meant as a resource for research on the immune response to SARS-CoV-2. Samples were obtained from the ongoing ImmuneRACE study (first 160 participants) and from over a thousand subjects provided by 6 global collaborators. Nearly every sample came with metadata listing a de-identified subject ID, COVID-19 status, age in years and sex. Where available, HLA class I and class II types were obtained from metadata supplied by the sample provider rather than from assay-based typing. The investigation overall reported the following: The quantity of clinical and demographic metadata differed by source and by participant and was supplied without curation.

A second Seattle source provided samples from volunteer blood donors who had recovered from COVID-19. Each collaborating institution followed its own protocols to collect whole blood in K2EDTA tubes. For TCRbeta analysis, collaborators shipped samples as frozen whole blood, isolated PBMCs, or DNA extracted from either of those sample types. TCRbeta CDR3 regions were amplified from genomic DNA by means of the immunoSEQ Assay, a bias-controlled multiplex PCR. Under the source paper's analysis protocol: The number of nucleated cells in each sample was estimated by amplification of reference gene primers within the assay. To quantify the absolute abundance of each unique TCRbeta CDR3 rearrangement, sequence reads were collapsed and filtered. For each sample, productive Simpson clonality was calculated by taking the square root of Simpson's diversity index across productive rearrangements. TCRdb took over this immuneACCESS table, retaining in-frame rearrangements with V and J assigned. Such tables are incomplete; in checked studies, under half of the missing clones stem from an unresolved V gene, and the remainder is unexplained. V and J calls and clone size are given by that table; D and trimming were obtained from the DNA. Present in this sample are 100,000 to 150,000 clones, 84% of which were seen just once. Approximately 12% of the sample is held by the ten biggest clonotypes.

Comment on this clone: Which antigen it targets is not known. Per-base quality was not reported, and no clone a single base away is much larger than it.

The receptor was derived from a woman in her twenties or thirties who had recovered from COVID-19. Sequenced input: peripheral blood.

This receptor has the CDR3 CASSYTAGNYGYTF. The bases read TGTGCCAGCAGTTATACAGCAGGGAACTATGGCTACACCTTC. The rearranged segments are TRBV6-5 and TRBJ1-2, and the D gene may be TRBD1, 5 bases matching. For CDR1 and CDR2, the germline V gene lists MNHEY and SVGAGI. Trimming at the junction amounts to 3 bases on V and 2 bases on J, and the germline ends lie 10 bases apart. Taken from cysteine to phenylalanine, the CDR3 has 14 residues. Of the read, only the CDR3 DNA is kept; its 42 bases are in frame from base 1.